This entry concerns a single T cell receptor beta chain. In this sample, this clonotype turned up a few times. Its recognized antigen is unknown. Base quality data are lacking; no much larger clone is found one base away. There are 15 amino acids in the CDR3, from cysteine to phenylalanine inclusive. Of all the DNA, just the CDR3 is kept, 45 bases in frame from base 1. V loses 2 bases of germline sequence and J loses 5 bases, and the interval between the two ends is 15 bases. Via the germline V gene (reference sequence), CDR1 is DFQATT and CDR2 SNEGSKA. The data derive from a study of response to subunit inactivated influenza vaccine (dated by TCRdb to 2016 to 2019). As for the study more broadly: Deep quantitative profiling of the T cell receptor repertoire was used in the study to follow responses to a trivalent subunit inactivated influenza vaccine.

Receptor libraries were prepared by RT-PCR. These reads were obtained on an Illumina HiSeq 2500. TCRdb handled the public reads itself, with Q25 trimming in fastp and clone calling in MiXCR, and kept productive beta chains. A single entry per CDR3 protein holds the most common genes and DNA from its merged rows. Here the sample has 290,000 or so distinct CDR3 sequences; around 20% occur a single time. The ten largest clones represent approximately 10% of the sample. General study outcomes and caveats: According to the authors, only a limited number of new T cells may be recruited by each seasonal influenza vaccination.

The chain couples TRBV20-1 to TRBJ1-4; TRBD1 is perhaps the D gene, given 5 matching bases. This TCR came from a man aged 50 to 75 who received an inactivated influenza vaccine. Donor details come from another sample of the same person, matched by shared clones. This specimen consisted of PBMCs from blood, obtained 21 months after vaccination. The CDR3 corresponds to CSARRTGRENEKLFF. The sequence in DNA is TGCAGTGCTAGAAGGACGGGACGAGAAAATGAAAAACTGTTTTTT.